This entry lists 11 T cell receptor beta chains sequenced from one sample in a study of shared clonotypes between healthy human individuals. Here immunoSEQ multiplex PCR was the method, and the copy in TCRdb shows in-frame clones only, minus some. The sample holds about 2.1 million clones, 93% seen once. It was CD45RO-negative cells, positively selected for CCR7, that made up naive CD8 cells, with terminally differentiated effector memory CD45RA+ cells excluded. Sequencing used naive CD8+ T cells from PBMCs. These receptors were obtained from a man aged 18 to 30 in good health. Some clones in this sample may be carry-over from other donors' samples.

This clone was observed a single time. The chain links TRBV14 to TRBJ1-1; unclear D gene. CDR1 is SGHDN and CDR2 is FVKESK in the germline V gene. The CDR3 totals 15 residues. V dropped 1 base and J dropped 5 bases, with 14 bases sitting between them. The CDR3 region has the DNA TGTGCCAGCAGCCAAGCTACCGGGCAGCTAACTGAAGCTTTCTTT. Residues: CASSQATGQLTEAFF.

V gene TRBV9 combines with J gene TRBJ2-2; a possible D gene is TRBD1 (6 bases). Germline V gene lookup returns CDR1 SGDLS and CDR2 YYNGEE. The CDR3 has 16 residues. The V gene lost 4 bases and the J gene lost 0 bases, with 13 bases spanning the gap. CDR3 protein: CASSQSGTPNTGELFF. The CDR3 region has the DNA TGTGCCAGCAGCCAGTCCGGGACACCGAACACCGGGGAGCTGTTTTTT.

For the CDR3, the DNA is TGTGCCAGCAGCTCGACCAGGGTACTGAGGGTCTACGAGCAGTACTTC. The encoded protein is CASSSTRVLRVYEQYF. The chain recombines TRBV11-2 with TRBJ2-7; TRBD1 or TRBD2 may be the D gene (5 bases each). Trimming removed 4 bases at V and 3 bases at J, with 19 bases between. Germline V lookup: CDR1 SGHAT, CDR2 FQNNGV. The CDR3 has 16 residues.

The chain is built from TRBV27 and TRBJ2-7; TRBD2 aligns across 10 bases. V shed 7 bases, J shed 2 bases, and the junction held 8 bases outside the gene matches. CDR3 length equals 15 residues. Germline V gene sequence: CDR1 MNHEY, CDR2 SMNVEV (reference sequence). CDR3 amino acids: CASIHRLAGAYEQYF. The CDR3, as DNA: TGTGCCAGCATTCACCGCCTAGCGGGAGCCTACGAGCAGTACTTC.

V is TRBV27 and J is TRBJ1-1; D unclear. V lost 0 bases, J lost 8 bases, and 22 bases lay in between. The CDR3 has 17 residues. Germline CDR1 reads MNHEY; CDR2 reads SMNVEV (reference sequence). CDR3 nucleotides: TGTGCCAGCAGTTTATCCCCTCCGGTTTTTCGTTGGGCAGAAGCTTTCTTT. Translation gives CASSLSPPVFRWAEAFF.

The gene calls are TRBV6-1 and TRBJ1-4; possible D gene TRBD1, 6 bases. Germline V CDR1 and CDR2: MNHNS, SASEGT. With 11 bases removed from V and 7 bases from J, the gap between germline ends came to 17 bases. The CDR3 consists of 13 residues. CDR3 sequence: CAGTQGRGEKLFF. CDR3 coding DNA: TGTGCCGGAACACAGGGTAGAGGTGAAAAACTGTTTTTT.

This chain connects TRBV7-9 to TRBJ1-2, with TRBD1 as a possible D gene (5 bases). Trimming removed 5 bases from V and 4 bases from J, with 26 bases in between. The CDR3 has 18 amino acids. Germline values: CDR1 SEHNR, CDR2 FQNEAQ (reference sequence). CDR3: CASSEERSGPPGRYGYTF. The CDR3, as DNA: TGTGCCAGCAGCGAAGAACGCTCAGGACCGCCAGGGCGCTATGGCTACACCTTC.

The chain combines TRBV7-9 with TRBJ2-7; D is unresolved. Germline-derived CDR1 and CDR2 are SEHNR and FQNEAQ (reference sequence). The V gene lost 5 bases and the J gene lost 2 bases, with 10 bases spanning the gap. The CDR3 sequence is 13 residues long. The CDR3 here is CASSLDGPYEQYF. The DNA for the CDR3 is TGTGCCAGCAGCCTAGACGGACCCTACGAGCAGTACTTC.

V and J are TRBV7-8 and TRBJ1-3; TRBD1 might be the D (6 bases). Germline CDR1 SGHVS, CDR2 FQNEAQ. The CDR3 totals 15 residues. The V end lost 5 bases, the J end lost 3 bases, and 14 bases lay between the germline ends. DNA for the CDR3: TGTGCCAGCAGCGAACAAAGGGGGTTTGGAAACACCATATATTTT. It is translated as CASSEQRGFGNTIYF.

This clone was observed a single time. The chain combines TRBV9 with TRBJ2-1; perhaps TRBD2 as D (6 bases). The length of the CDR3 is 12 residues. Germline V gene sequence: CDR1 SGDLS, CDR2 YYNGEE. V was clipped by 7 bases and J by 10 bases, with 15 bases between them. In DNA, the CDR3 is TGTGCCAGCCGCGGGGATTCATGGGAGCAGTTCTTC. This gives the protein CASRGDSWEQFF.

The chain combines TRBV15 with TRBJ2-1, with TRBD2 identical over 7 bases. Germline V CDR1 and CDR2: LNHNV, YYDKDF (reference sequence). The ends lost 2 bases at V and 0 bases at J; junction bases unmatched: 10. This CDR3 contains 18 residues. Written as DNA, the CDR3 is TGTGCCACCAGCAGAAGGCTTTGGGGGAGGGCCTCCTACAATGAGCAGTTCTTC. It translates to CATSRRLWGRASYNEQFF.